This TCR beta chain was profiled in a study of T cell repertoires in cytomegalovirus infection. On the study more broadly: Use of recently identified HLA-C-restricted and well-studied HLA-B-restricted CMV epitopes was part of the study. Study-wide findings and caveats: Dominating the ex vivo response were TCR beta clonotypes that were CMV-specific and HLA-C-restricted. Accumulated public TCR beta family frequency recognized individuals carrying CMV together with the relevant HLA.

Using its own MiXCR run on the reads, TCRdb lists one record per CDR3 protein. The data hold about 740,000 distinct CDR3 sequences, with around 30% observed a single time. On this clonotype itself: What it recognizes is unknown.

The CDR3 consists of 14 residues. Trimming pared 3 bases from V and 4 bases from J, leaving 7 bases between. The V gene's germline CDR1 is SEHNR and CDR2 FQNEAQ (reference sequence). V is TRBV7-9 and J is TRBJ1-6; D is uncertain. The sequences come from cultured PBMCs, collected from culture after CMV antigen stimulation. The source is a human donor in good health (CMV status not recorded). Some clones in this sample may be carry-over from other donors' samples. The CDR3 here is CASSFHAYNSPLHF. The DNA for the CDR3 is TGTGCCAGCAGCTTCCATGCATATAATTCACCCCTCCACTTT.